The 21 T cell receptor beta chains listed next were all sequenced from one sample in a study of cytomegalovirus exposure and HLA in healthy donors. PCR employed 60 Vbeta and 13 Jbeta primers. TCRdb keeps only in-frame clones here, not all; method: immunoSEQ multiplex PCR. Of approximately 89,000 clones in the sample, around 73% were seen once. The sample taken for sequencing was PBMCs. These receptors were obtained from a female donor in good health and CMV-seronegative.

The V call is TRBV19, the J call TRBJ1-1; a possible D gene is TRBD1 (6 bases). The V end lost 3 bases, the J end lost 1 base, and 12 bases lay between the germline ends. The CDR3 length is 15 residues. Germline V gene data show CDR1 as LNHDA and CDR2 as SQIVND (reference sequence). The DNA for the CDR3 is TGTGCCAGTAGTATTTCTCACAGGGAGAACACTGAAGCTTTCTTT. Protein product: CASSISHRENTEAFF.

J is TRBJ2-5 and V is TRBV6-6; TRBD1 is a possible D gene (5 bases). Trimming took off 4 bases at V and 5 bases at J, with 8 bases between the two ends. The germline V gene has CDR1 MNHNY and CDR2 SVGAGI (reference sequence). The CDR3 length is 12 residues. CDR3 loop: CASSSPGETQYF. CDR3 nucleotide sequence: TGTGCCAGCAGTTCCCCAGGGGAGACCCAGTACTTC.

The gene calls are TRBV25-1 and TRBJ1-1; D is perhaps TRBD1 (6 bases). Trimming removed 7 bases from V and 1 base from J, with 16 bases in between. The length of the CDR3 is 15 residues. Germline loops: CDR1 MGHDK, CDR2 SYGVNS. The CDR3 sequence is CASMSTGRGNTEAFF. The CDR3 DNA sequence: TGTGCCAGCATGTCGACAGGACGGGGGAACACTGAAGCTTTCTTT.

CDR3 loop: CASSLRTSGDNEQFF. In DNA, the CDR3 is TGTGCCAGCAGCTTACGGACTAGCGGGGACAATGAGCAGTTCTTC. This chain links TRBV11-3 with TRBJ2-1; 12 bases fit TRBD2. The germline V gene encodes CDR1 SGHNT and CDR2 YENEEA. The CDR3 contains 15 residues. V gave up 2 bases and J gave up 5 bases; unmatched junction bases: 1.

This clone occurred a few times. The chain combines TRBV30 with TRBJ1-1, with TRBD1 as a possible D gene (6 bases). Germline V lookup: CDR1 GTSNPN, CDR2 SVGIG (reference sequence). V lost 2 bases and J 4 bases, leaving 11 bases between the germline ends. The CDR3 is 13 amino acids. The CDR3 sequence is CAWSTGSSTEAFF. As DNA, the CDR3 is TGTGCCTGGAGTACAGGGTCGAGCACTGAAGCTTTCTTT.

This chain links TRBV19 with TRBJ1-1; no definite D call. The CDR3 spans 15 residues. The V end was cut by 3 bases, the J end by 0 bases, with 11 bases between. Germline V gene lookup returns CDR1 LNHDA and CDR2 SQIVND (reference sequence). In DNA form, the CDR3 reads TGTGCCAGTAGTATCCTCAGGCCTATGAACACTGAAGCTTTCTTT. Its protein product is CASSILRPMNTEAFF. Full variable domain (remainder filled in from reference TRBV19 and TRBJ1-1): DGGITQSPKYLFRKEGQNVTLSCEQNLNHDAMYWYRQDPGQGLRLIYYSQIVNDFQKGDIAEGYSVSREKKESFPLTVTSAQKNPTAFYLCASSILRPMNTEAFFGQGTRLTVV.

The chain uses TRBV28 and TRBJ1-2; D gene uncertain. Trimming took off 1 base at V and 2 bases at J, with 8 bases between the two ends. Germline CDR1 MDHEN, CDR2 SYDVKM. The CDR3 is made up of 14 amino acids. The CDR3 here is CASSLFPSNYGYTF. DNA of the CDR3: TGTGCCAGCAGTTTATTCCCTAGCAACTATGGCTACACCTTC.

As to this clone: Sequence at one end of the junction differs from germline and may be a read error. The chain couples TRBV19 to TRBJ1-1, with TRBD1 matching over 9 bases. This CDR3 contains 17 residues. CDR1 is LNHDA, CDR2 SQIVND, per germline (reference sequence). The CDR3 bases are TGTGTCAGTAGTATAGAATGGGCGGTGGGGGGACAGGGTGAAGCTTTCTTT. As protein: CVSSIEWAVGGQGEAFF.

The chain is built from TRBV27 and TRBJ1-1; D might be TRBD1 (6 bases). From germline, CDR1 is MNHEY and CDR2 SMNVEV (reference sequence). The CDR3 is 15 residues long. V was shortened by 3 bases and J by 2 bases, with 13 bases between the two germline ends. The CDR3 region has the DNA TGTGCCAGCAGTTTGGAGGGGGGGGCCAACACTGAAGCTTTCTTT. Translated, it gives CASSLEGGANTEAFF.

This chain joins TRBV2 and TRBJ2-7; D is possibly TRBD1 (6 bases). Trimming stripped 5 bases from V and 0 bases from J, with 11 bases between. The CDR3 spans 14 residues. Germline V CDR1 and CDR2: SNHLY, FYNNEI. CDR3 coding DNA: TGTGCCAGCAGTCTCCGGGACAACTCCTACGAGCAGTACTTC. Its protein is CASSLRDNSYEQYF.

The chain joins TRBV6-6 to TRBJ2-2, with D tentatively TRBD1 (6 bases). Germline CDR1 reads MNHNY; CDR2 reads SVGAGI (reference sequence). This CDR3 has 14 amino acids. V was cut by 7 bases and J by 4 bases, with 13 bases left in between. As DNA, the CDR3 is TGTGCCAGCAATACTACAGGGATCACCGGGGAGCTGTTTTTT. Its translation is CASNTTGITGELFF.

Comments on this clone: Other DNA sequences in this sample translate to the same CDR3. The chain couples TRBV2 to TRBJ2-5, with 8 nucleotides matching TRBD1. The germline V gene has CDR1 SNHLY and CDR2 FYNNEI. The V gene end was trimmed by 5 bases and the J gene end by 5 bases; junction bases not matched to a gene: 1. This CDR3 region has 12 residues. The CDR3 sequence: CASSRDRETQYF. The CDR3 coding sequence is TGTGCCAGCAGTAGGGACAGGGAGACCCAGTACTTC.

The chain carries TRBV15 and TRBJ2-1; no clear D. The CDR3 has 14 residues. CDR1 and CDR2 (germline): LNHNV, YYDKDF (reference sequence). Trimming pared 6 bases from V and 0 bases from J, leaving 9 bases between. CDR3 DNA: TGTGCCACCAGGACTTACTCCTCCTACAATGAGCAGTTCTTC. Protein product: CATRTYSSYNEQFF.

The chain carries TRBV19 and TRBJ2-2, with a possible D match to TRBD1 (6 bases). Looked up from germline, CDR1 is LNHDA and CDR2 is SQIVND (reference sequence). The CDR3 runs 14 residues. V was shortened by 6 bases and J by 5 bases, with 13 bases between the two germline ends. The CDR3 nucleotides are TGTGCCAGTAGAGCACAGGGATCGACCGGGGAGCTGTTTTTT. This codes for CASRAQGSTGELFF.

The rearrangement links TRBV28 to TRBJ1-1, with a weak D call TRBD1 (5 bases). CDR3 length equals 16 residues. Trimming took 5 bases from V and 4 from J, leaving 20 bases between them. Germline lookup yields CDR1 MDHEN and CDR2 SYDVKM. CDR3 region: CASSPSLGGDSTEAFF. For the CDR3, the DNA is TGTGCCAGCAGTCCCTCTCTTGGGGGGGATAGCACTGAAGCTTTCTTT.

The chain joins TRBV4-1 to TRBJ1-5, with 9 positions matching TRBD1. This CDR3 is built from 16 residues. The V gene end was trimmed by 0 bases and the J gene end by 6 bases; junction bases not matched to a gene: 6. The V gene's germline CDR1 is MGHRA and CDR2 YSYEKL. For the CDR3, the DNA is TGCGCCAGCAGCCAAGAGGGACAGGGTATAGGTCAGCCCCAGCATTTT. Protein sequence: CASSQEGQGIGQPQHF.

The chain links TRBV19 to TRBJ2-1, with 7 positions matching TRBD2. The J segment lost 0 bases and the V segment lost 4 bases, leaving 6 bases of the junction unmatched. The CDR3 runs 16 residues. Germline-derived CDR1 and CDR2 are LNHDA and SQIVND (reference sequence). CDR3 sequence (DNA): TGTGCCAGTAGTACTATCGGCGGGGGCTCCTACAATGAGCAGTTCTTC. It encodes CASSTIGGGSYNEQFF. Full variable domain (remainder filled in from reference TRBV19 and TRBJ2-1): DGGITQSPKYLFRKEGQNVTLSCEQNLNHDAMYWYRQDPGQGLRLIYYSQIVNDFQKGDIAEGYSVSREKKESFPLTVTSAQKNPTAFYLCASSTIGGGSYNEQFFGPGTRLTVL.

This clone was counted a few times. The J gene is TRBJ1-1, the V gene TRBV7-9; 10 bases are a match to TRBD1. V shed 1 base, J shed 4 bases, and the junction held 3 bases outside the gene matches. Germline lookup yields CDR1 SEHNR and CDR2 FQNEAQ (reference sequence). This CDR3 comprises 15 residues. CDR3 nucleotide sequence: TGTGCCAGCAGCTTAGGACAGGGGGCGAGCACTGAAGCTTTCTTT. Residues: CASSLGQGASTEAFF.

The chain has TRBV6-5 and TRBJ2-7; D is uncertain. V lost 2 bases to trimming and J lost 0 bases, with 11 bases between them. Germline CDR1 and CDR2: MNHEY and SVGAGI. This CDR3 has 15 residues. The CDR3 sequence: CASSYNHESSYEQYF. CDR3 nucleotides: TGTGCCAGCAGTTACAACCACGAGAGCTCCTACGAGCAGTACTTC.

This clone appeared a few times. The chain's CDR3 is CAWGDRNYGYTF. The CDR3 nucleotides are TGTGCCTGGGGGGACAGGAACTATGGCTACACCTTC. V usage is TRBV30 and J usage is TRBJ1-2; 8 nucleotides align to TRBD1. The V gene's germline CDR1 is GTSNPN and CDR2 SVGIG (reference sequence). The CDR3 is made up of 12 amino acids. V was clipped by 5 bases and J by 2 bases; unmatched bases: 1. Combining the CDR3 with reference TRBV30 and TRBJ1-2 gives the whole variable domain SQTIHQWPATLVQPVGSPLSLECTVEGTSNPNLYWYRQAAGRGLQLLFYSVGIGQISSEVPQNLSASRPQDRQFILSSKKLLLSDSGFYLCAWGDRNYGYTFGSGTRLTVV.

The chain uses TRBV28 and TRBJ2-5, with TRBD2 identical over 7 bases. Germline V gene lookup returns CDR1 MDHEN and CDR2 SYDVKM. This CDR3 has 15 amino acids. V lost 4 bases, J lost 3 bases, and 8 bases stayed unmatched. The CDR3 DNA reads as TGTGCCAGCAGTTATTTCCCGACTAGCAAAGAGACCCAGTACTTC. This encodes CASSYFPTSKETQYF.